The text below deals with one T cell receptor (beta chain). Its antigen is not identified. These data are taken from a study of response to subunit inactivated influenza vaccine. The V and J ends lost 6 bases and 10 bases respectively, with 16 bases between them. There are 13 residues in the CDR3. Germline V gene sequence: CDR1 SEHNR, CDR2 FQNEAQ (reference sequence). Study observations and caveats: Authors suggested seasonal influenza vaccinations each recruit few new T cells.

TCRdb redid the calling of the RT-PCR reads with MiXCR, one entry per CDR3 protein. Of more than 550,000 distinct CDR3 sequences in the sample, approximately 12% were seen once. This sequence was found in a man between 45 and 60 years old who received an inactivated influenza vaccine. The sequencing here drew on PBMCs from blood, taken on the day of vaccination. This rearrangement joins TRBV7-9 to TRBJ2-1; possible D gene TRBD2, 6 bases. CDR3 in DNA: TGTGCCAGCAGGCAACTGAGCGGGTCCGAGCAGTTCTTC. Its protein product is CASRQLSGSEQFF.